The clone carrying this T cell receptor beta chain was observed once. Looked up from germline, CDR1 is SEHNR and CDR2 is FQNEAQ (reference sequence). V was trimmed by 2 bases and J by 5 bases, leaving 12 bases between them. The CDR3 spans 14 residues. These data originate in a study of blood T cell repertoires in COVID-19. Study-level information: The United States, Italy and Spain were the sources of the acute and convalescent COVID-19 samples. The analysed material was cDNA or gDNA that came from T cells, B-cell-depleted T cells, or PBMCs.

Original processing methods: For nucleated cells, counts were estimated from reference gene primer amplification. Produced via immunoSEQ multiplex PCR; TCRdb's table is partial and in-frame only. D and trimming were read from the DNA, whereas the V and J calls and clone size are those reported in that table. The table has around 200,000 clones, 70% to 90% seen once; the top ten hold about 12%. The TCR sequence derives from a woman aged 18-30 years who had recovered from COVID-19. Material for sequencing was peripheral blood. The chain recombines TRBV7-9 with TRBJ2-5; tentatively, D is TRBD1 (5 bases). CDR3 sequence reads: CASSLYQAGETQYF. For the CDR3, the DNA is TGTGCCAGCAGCTTATACCAGGCAGGGGAGACCCAGTACTTC. Together with reference TRBV7-9 and TRBJ2-5, the CDR3 gives the full variable domain: DTGVSQNPRHKITKRGQNVTFRCDPISEHNRLYWYRQTLGQGPEFLTYFQNEAQLEKSRLLSDRFSAERPKGSFSTLEIQRTEQGDSAMYLCASSLYQAGETQYFGPGTRLLVL.